A single sample gave rise to the 32 T cell receptor beta chains below, sequenced in a study of blood T cell repertoires in COVID-19. Here immunoSEQ multiplex PCR was the method, and the copy in TCRdb shows in-frame clones only, minus some. The top ten clones hold roughly 3.2% of a sample with under 300,000 clones, about four fifths of them seen once. The sample taken for sequencing was peripheral blood. The receptors derive from a woman aged 18-29 years with acute or convalescent COVID-19.

This sequence joins TRBV30 and TRBJ2-2; TRBD2 might be the D (6 bases). This CDR3 spans 13 amino acids. V gave up 3 bases and J gave up 1 base, with 6 bases separating them. Looked up from germline, CDR1 is GTSNPN and CDR2 is SVGIG (reference sequence). CDR3 nucleotides: TGTGCCTGGAGGCGGGAGAACACCGGGGAGCTGTTTTTT. It encodes CAWRRENTGELFF.

The rearrangement joins TRBV29-1 to TRBJ1-3, with no clear D. Trimming cost V 1 base and J 1 base, with 8 bases left between them. The CDR3 contains 14 residues. The V gene's germline CDR1 is SQVTM and CDR2 ANQGSEA. This chain's CDR3 is CSVEVAKSGNTIYF. In nucleotides, the CDR3 is TGCAGCGTTGAAGTGGCCAAATCTGGAAACACCATATATTTT.

This chain links TRBV27 with TRBJ2-7; perhaps TRBD2 as D (6 bases). The germline V gene encodes CDR1 MNHEY and CDR2 SMNVEV (reference sequence). This CDR3 has 15 amino acids. The germline V and J ends were trimmed by 1 base and 3 bases, with 13 bases remaining between them. The DNA of the CDR3 is TGTGCCAGCAGTTTATACATCGGGGGACTCTACGAGCAGTACTTC. Amino acid sequence: CASSLYIGGLYEQYF.

This clone was seen once. This sequence joins TRBV10-3 and TRBJ2-7; D gene unclear. Germline CDR1 is ENHRY and CDR2 is SYGVKD. Trimming left V 0 bases short and J 4 bases short, with 16 bases between. CDR3 size: 16 residues. CDR3 loop: CAISESSETRAYEQYF. The CDR3 DNA reads TGTGCCATCAGTGAGTCTTCGGAGACCCGTGCATACGAGCAGTACTTC.

The CDR3 DNA sequence: TGCGCCAGCAGCTTGGGTCTTAGGATTGAGAGGTCCGGGGAGCTGTTTTTT. Amino acid sequence: CASSLGLRIERSGELFF. This chain uses TRBV5-1 with TRBJ2-2, with D uncertain. Germline V CDR1 and CDR2: SGHRS, YFSETQ. CDR3 length: 17 residues. V lost 0 bases and J lost 6, with 18 bases in between.

The chain joins TRBV6-5 to TRBJ2-5; TRBD1 matches 8 bases. Germline-derived CDR1 and CDR2 are MNHEY and SVGAGI. This CDR3 is 15 amino acids long. Trimming cost V 5 bases and J 5 bases; bases outside gene matches: 10. The CDR3 bases are TGTGCCAGCAGTCGCCTGACAGGGGCGCGGGAGACCCAGTACTTC. Protein product: CASSRLTGARETQYF.

The CDR3 here is CSVEPSGTANTEAFF. DNA for the CDR3: TGCAGCGTTGAACCCTCCGGGACAGCGAACACTGAAGCTTTCTTT. The rearrangement uses TRBV29-1 and TRBJ1-1, with TRBD1 matching over 7 bases. Unmatched junction bases numbered 7, after V lost 2 bases and J lost 1 base. The CDR3 sequence is 15 residues long. Germline CDR1 reads SQVTM; CDR2 reads ANQGSEA.

J is TRBJ2-7 and V is TRBV19; possibly TRBD1 for D (6 bases). This CDR3 is built from 16 residues. Germline CDR1 reads LNHDA; CDR2 reads SQIVND (reference sequence). Trimming pared 5 bases from V and 0 bases from J, leaving 17 bases between. This chain's CDR3 is CASSPTGTQYSYEQYF. CDR3 DNA: TGTGCCAGTAGTCCGACCGGGACACAGTACTCCTACGAGCAGTACTTC.

This chain connects TRBV10-1 to TRBJ2-5, with a tentative D call TRBD2 (6 bases). The V end lost 2 bases, the J end lost 1 base, and 11 bases lay between the germline ends. The germline V gene has CDR1 WNHNN and CDR2 SYGVQD (reference sequence). This CDR3 comprises 15 residues. CDR3 sequence (DNA): TGCGCCAGCAGTGAGGGGCTGGGACTCCAAGAGACCCAGTACTTC. Its translation: CASSEGLGLQETQYF.

This chain links TRBV28 with TRBJ1-4; 9 nucleotides align to TRBD1. V lost 3 bases, J lost 8 bases, and 4 bases stayed unmatched. Germline V lookup: CDR1 MDHEN, CDR2 SYDVKM. The CDR3 contains 14 residues. CDR3 protein: CASSFQGQGEKLFF. The CDR3 DNA reads TGTGCCAGCAGTTTCCAGGGACAGGGCGAAAAACTGTTTTTT.

This clone was seen more than once but under ten times. V usage is TRBV9 and J usage is TRBJ1-1; D not resolved. Trimming cost V 0 bases and J 4 bases, with 13 bases left between them. Per the germline V gene, CDR1 is SGDLS and CDR2 is YYNGEE. The length of the CDR3 is 15 residues. The CDR3, as DNA: TGTGCCAGCAGCGTAGGTCCCTCGGAGGGCACTGAAGCTTTCTTT. Encoded protein: CASSVGPSEGTEAFF.

V usage is TRBV7-9 and J usage is TRBJ1-1; weak D call: TRBD1 (5 bases). The germline CDR1 and CDR2 sequences are SEHNR and FQNEAQ (reference sequence). The V gene lost 5 bases and the J gene lost 4 bases, with 8 bases spanning the gap. The CDR3 extends over 12 amino acids. The DNA for the CDR3 is TGTGCCAGCAGCCCGGGGGGCACTGAAGCTTTCTTT. Its translation is CASSPGGTEAFF.

The chain carries TRBV10-1 and TRBJ2-5; D is ambiguous. Germline CDR1 and CDR2: WNHNN and SYGVQD (reference sequence). Between the trimmed V and J ends, which lost 4 bases and 5 bases, there was a span of 11 bases. CDR3 size: 13 residues. The DNA for the CDR3 is TGCGCCAGCAGTGCCGGGTTCGGGGAGACCCAGTACTTC. Amino acids: CASSAGFGETQYF.

The rearrangement joins TRBV4-2 to TRBJ2-3, with 9 bases that match TRBD1. The CDR3 is 16 amino acids. Losses at the gene ends were 3 bases for V and 6 bases for J; bases not matched to a gene: 10. CDR1 and CDR2 (germline): LGHNA, YNFKEQ. The CDR3 loop is CASSQGQGSPGDTQYF. In DNA, the CDR3 is TGTGCCAGCAGCCAGGGACAGGGATCTCCGGGGGATACGCAGTATTTT.

The J gene is TRBJ2-1, the V gene TRBV3-1 (or the pseudogene TRBV3-2), with 13 bases matching TRBD2. The CDR3 totals 18 residues. The V gene's germline CDR1 is LGHDT and CDR2 YNNKEL (reference sequence). V gave up 2 bases and J gave up 2 bases; unmatched junction bases: 6. The CDR3 spells CASSQLPGLAGAYNEQFF. The CDR3 bases are TGTGCCAGCAGCCAACTACCCGGACTAGCGGGGGCCTACAATGAGCAGTTCTTC.

DNA of the CDR3: TGTGCCAGACGTTATACTGACTCCTACGAGCAGTACTTC. This encodes CARRYTDSYEQYF. The rearrangement joins TRBV6-4 to TRBJ2-7; D is unresolved. CDR3 size: 13 residues. Germline V gene sequence: CDR1 MRHNA, CDR2 SNTAGT. V was trimmed by 9 bases and J by 0 bases, leaving 12 bases between them.

This chain connects TRBV27 to TRBJ2-1; D possibly corresponds to TRBD2 (5 bases). The CDR3 runs 17 residues. Germline V gives CDR1 MNHEY, CDR2 SMNVEV (reference sequence). Between the trimmed V and J ends, which lost 1 base and 4 bases, there was a span of 17 bases. CDR3 in amino acids: CASSLFFSDRDYNEQFF. As DNA, the CDR3 is TGTGCCAGCAGTTTATTTTTTAGTGACCGGGATTACAATGAGCAGTTCTTC.

This clone was counted a single time. This sequence joins TRBV2 and TRBJ1-1; 7 positions agree with TRBD1. CDR1 is SNHLY, CDR2 FYNNEI, per germline. The CDR3 is 15 residues long. V dropped 11 bases and J dropped 0; count of bases not matched to a gene: 12. The CDR3: CAGGGKTGMNTEAFF. CDR3 nucleotides: TGTGCCGGAGGGGGCAAGACAGGAATGAACACTGAAGCTTTCTTT.

This rearrangement joins TRBV28 to TRBJ1-2, with D tentatively TRBD1 (6 bases). From germline, CDR1 is MDHEN and CDR2 SYDVKM. The CDR3 has 15 amino acids. The germline V and J ends were trimmed by 3 bases and 6 bases, with 17 bases remaining between them. CDR3 residues: CASSLFQGLGDGYTF. The CDR3 DNA is TGTGCCAGCAGTTTGTTTCAGGGGCTCGGAGATGGCTACACCTTC.

This sequence joins TRBV6-2 or TRBV6-3 and TRBJ1-2; TRBD1 matches 9 bases. Per the germline V gene, CDR1 is MNHEY and CDR2 is SVGEGT. Trimming cost V 6 bases and J 4 bases; bases outside gene matches: 15. The CDR3 loop spans 17 amino acids. The CDR3 reads CASSPIPTQTGGYGYTF. As DNA, the CDR3 is TGTGCCAGCAGCCCCATACCTACTCAGACAGGGGGCTATGGCTACACCTTC.

J is TRBJ1-2 and V is TRBV14, with 8 bases matching TRBD1. Losses at the gene ends were 2 bases for V and 7 bases for J; bases not matched to a gene: 9. Looked up from germline, CDR1 is SGHDN and CDR2 is FVKESK. CDR3 length: 15 amino acids. The DNA of the CDR3 is TGTGCCAGCAGCCAATTCCGGACAGGGTGGGGTGGCTACACCTTC. Its translation is CASSQFRTGWGGYTF.

The V gene is TRBV19, the J gene TRBJ2-1, with TRBD2 matching over 10 bases. The trim removed 7 bases at V and 6 bases at J, leaving 6 bases unmatched. Germline assignment: CDR1 LNHDA and CDR2 SQIVND (reference sequence). This CDR3 contains 14 residues. In DNA form, the CDR3 reads TGTGCCAGTACCGGGACTAGCGTATCCAATGAGCAGTTCTTC. This codes for CASTGTSVSNEQFF.

The CDR3 DNA reads TGTGCCAGTAGTATACGATGGGGACTTAGCGGGTTCTCGAATGAAAAACTGTTTTTT. It encodes CASSIRWGLSGFSNEKLFF. The rearrangement links TRBV19 to TRBJ1-4; a possible D gene is TRBD1 (5 bases). The V gene lost 2 bases and the J gene lost 5 bases, with 24 bases spanning the gap. This CDR3 is built from 19 residues. CDR1 is LNHDA and CDR2 is SQIVND in the germline V gene (reference sequence).

This clone appeared a few times. CDR3 region: CASSFITGGNEQFF. The CDR3 DNA follows: TGTGCCAGCAGCTTTATCACAGGGGGCAATGAGCAGTTCTTC. The gene calls are TRBV5-6 and TRBJ2-1, with TRBD1 identical over 8 bases. Looked up from germline, CDR1 is SGHDT and CDR2 is YYEEEE. The CDR3 length is 14 residues. V gave up 2 bases and J gave up 6 bases; unmatched junction bases: 4.

This clone was detected once. The chain links TRBV4-2 to TRBJ2-5, with 13 positions matching TRBD2. CDR3 length: 20 residues. With 3 bases clipped from V and 0 bases from J, the junction kept 13 bases outside the gene matches. Germline V gives CDR1 LGHNA, CDR2 YNFKEQ. CDR3 DNA: TGTGCCAGCAGCCACGAGATCCGGACTAGCGGGAGCCAGTACCAAGAGACCCAGTACTTC. Protein product: CASSHEIRTSGSQYQETQYF.

CDR3 region: CASSVGGAGYNEQFF. The CDR3 nucleotides read TGTGCCAGCAGCGTAGGGGGAGCCGGTTACAATGAGCAGTTCTTC. V and J are TRBV9 and TRBJ2-1, with a possible D match to TRBD2 (5 bases). The V end lost 0 bases, the J end lost 4 bases, and 11 bases lay between the germline ends. CDR3 length: 15 residues. Germline assignment: CDR1 SGDLS and CDR2 YYNGEE.

This chain connects TRBV5-1 to TRBJ2-1; 7 nucleotides align to TRBD1. The trim removed 1 base at V and 2 bases at J, leaving 6 bases unmatched. This CDR3 is 16 amino acids long. From germline, CDR1 is SGHRS and CDR2 YFSETQ. The CDR3 spells CASSLMGQPAYNEQFF. CDR3 DNA: TGCGCCAGCAGCTTGATGGGACAGCCAGCCTACAATGAGCAGTTCTTC.

This rearrangement joins TRBV18 to TRBJ2-7; 11 bases are a match to TRBD1. CDR1 is KGHSH, CDR2 LQKENI, per germline. The CDR3 is 16 residues long. The junction had 8 bases not matched to a gene; V was cut back by 3 bases and J by 4 bases. CDR3 protein: CASSPLAGTGGYEQYF. The CDR3 DNA sequence: TGTGCCAGCTCACCTTTAGCCGGGACAGGGGGTTACGAGCAGTACTTC. Full variable domain (rest looked up from reference TRBV18 and TRBJ2-7): NAGVMQNPRHLVRRRGQEARLRCSPMKGHSHVYWYRQLPEEGLKFMVYLQKENIIDESGMPKERFSAEFPKEGPSILRIQQVVRGDSAAYFCASSPLAGTGGYEQYFGPGTRLTVT.

The chain recombines TRBV5-5 with TRBJ1-4; the match to TRBD1 covers 9 bases. The V gene's germline CDR1 is SGHKS and CDR2 YYEKEE (reference sequence). J gave up 3 bases and V 4 bases, and 7 bases lay outside the gene matches. CDR3 length: 16 amino acids. CDR3 loop: CASSPGTGIANEKLFF. CDR3 DNA: TGTGCCAGCAGCCCAGGGACAGGGATAGCTAATGAAAAACTGTTTTTT.

This chain connects TRBV18 to TRBJ2-7; perhaps TRBD2 as D (5 bases). V lost 3 bases to trimming and J lost 1 base, with 10 bases between them. Germline values: CDR1 KGHSH, CDR2 LQKENI. This CDR3 region has 14 residues. The CDR3 loop is CASSPPTTSYEQYF. The CDR3 nucleotides are TGTGCCAGCTCACCTCCGACTACTTCCTACGAGCAGTACTTC.

The count of this clone is one. This rearrangement joins TRBV18 to TRBJ2-7; D is unclear. V was shortened by 3 bases and J by 2 bases, with 11 bases between the two germline ends. This CDR3 is built from 14 residues. The germline V gene encodes CDR1 KGHSH and CDR2 LQKENI. The chain's CDR3 is CASSPPRSTYEQYF. The CDR3 DNA follows: TGTGCCAGCTCACCTCCCCGGTCCACCTACGAGCAGTACTTC.

This clone was found a few times. V usage is TRBV28 and J usage is TRBJ2-7; maybe TRBD2 (5 bases). CDR1 is MDHEN, CDR2 SYDVKM, per germline. This CDR3 spans 14 amino acids. The V gene lost 4 bases and the J gene lost 1 base, with 11 bases spanning the gap. The CDR3 protein is CASSSPTTSYEQYF. In nucleotides, the CDR3 is TGTGCCAGCAGTTCCCCGACTACTTCCTACGAGCAGTACTTC.